This T cell receptor (beta chain) came from a study of identical twins. From germline, CDR1 is DFQATT and CDR2 SNEGSKA (reference sequence). Trimming removed 2 bases at V and 4 bases at J, with 2 bases between. The CDR3 is 10 amino acids. After template switching added a universal primer site, the resulting cDNA carried unique molecular identifiers. TCRdb called the 5' RACE reads again in MiXCR, with one record for every CDR3 protein. The sample gives hundreds of thousands of distinct CDR3 sequences, around 8.3% of which show up once; approximately 0.96% is in the top ten. The study, taken as a whole, reports: Invariant populations such as MAIT and iNKT cells could partly muddle zero-insertion analyses. The degree of excess twin sharing was weaker in beta out-of-frame sequences. The study reached conclusions through statistical analysis that was cross-sectional, not following the same donors.

As regards this clonotype: Its target is not known.

These data were likewise used in another study, on yellow fever vaccine responses in identical twins.

The sequence derives from a woman younger than 35 in good health. This chain joins TRBV20-1 and TRBJ2-5; D is undetermined. The specimen sequenced was PBMCs. DNA of the CDR3: TGCAGTGCTAGAATAGAGACCCAGTACTTC. Protein sequence: CSARIETQYF.